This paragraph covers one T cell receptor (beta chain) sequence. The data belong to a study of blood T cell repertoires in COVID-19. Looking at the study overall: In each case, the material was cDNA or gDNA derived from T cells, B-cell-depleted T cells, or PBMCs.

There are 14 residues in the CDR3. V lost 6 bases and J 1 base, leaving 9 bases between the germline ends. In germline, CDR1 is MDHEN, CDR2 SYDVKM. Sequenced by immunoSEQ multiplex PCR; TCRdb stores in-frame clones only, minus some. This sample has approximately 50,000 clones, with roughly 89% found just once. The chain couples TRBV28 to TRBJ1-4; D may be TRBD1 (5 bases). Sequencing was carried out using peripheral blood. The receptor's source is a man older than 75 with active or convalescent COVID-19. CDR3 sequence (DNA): TGTGCCAGCAGGGGGCAGTTAACTAATGAAAAACTGTTTTTT. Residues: CASRGQLTNEKLFF. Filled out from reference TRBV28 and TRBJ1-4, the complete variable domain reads DVKVTQSSRYLVKRTGEKVFLECVQDMDHENMFWYRQDPGLGLRLIYFSYDVKMKEKGDIPEGYSVSREKKERFSLILESASTNQTSMYLCASRGQLTNEKLFFGSGTQLSVL.